This T cell receptor beta chain was sequenced during a study of CD8 T cells in Susac syndrome. The V gene's germline CDR1 is SGHDN and CDR2 FVKESK. CDR3 length: 12 amino acids. Trimming left V 1 base short and J 7 bases short, with 6 bases between. Reverse transcription of roughly 0.45 to 1 ug RNA was performed with random hexamers. TCRdb processed the immunoSEQ multiplex PCR reads anew with MiXCR; each CDR3 protein has one entry. The sample holds 150,000 or so distinct CDR3 sequences, approximately 95% seen once. Sequencing input: CD4+ T cells from PBMCs. The gene calls are TRBV14 and TRBJ2-3; D gene unclear. This TCR came from a human donor with Susac syndrome. CDR3 bases: TGTGCCAGCAGCCAAGTTGGATATACGCAGTATTTT. Amino acid sequence: CASSQVGYTQYF.